The rows below give T cell receptor beta chains drawn from one sample of a study of T cell changes during pregnancy in multiple sclerosis. Only in-frame clones appear in the TCRdb table, and some are missing; sequencing was by immunoSEQ multiplex PCR. Found here are over 50,000 clones, approximately 87% of them singletons; the top ten hold 5.3%. The sequenced sample consisted of peripheral blood from another person, used as feeder cells. The source is a human donor whose cells served as feeder cells for cultures in a pregnancy study. The CDR3 runs from the conserved cysteine through the conserved F or W. Fields, in order: D gene, J gene, V gene, clone size, CDR3 DNA, CDR3 protein. A D gene is named only where the DNA matches it firmly. Only some rows state a clone size, as once, few, many or a class for expanded clones.

D: -; J: TRBJ2-5; V: TRBV5-6; size: once; DNA: TGTGCCAGCAGCTGGGGGACAGCGGGAATTGAGACCCAGTACTTC; CDR3: CASSWGTAGIETQYF
D: TRBD2; J: TRBJ2-7; V: TRBV5-1; size: -; DNA: TGCGCCAGCAGCCCAACTAGCGGGGAAACCTACGAGCAGTACTTC; CDR3: CASSPTSGETYEQYF
D: -; J: TRBJ1-1; V: TRBV7-7; size: -; DNA: TGTGCTAGCAGCTTAAGGACGGACACTGAAGCTTTCTTT; CDR3: CASSLRTDTEAFF
D: TRBD1; J: TRBJ1-4; V: TRBV6-6; size: once; DNA: TGTGCCAGCAGTGACAGGGGGCCCAGGGAAAAACTGTTTTTT; CDR3: CASSDRGPREKLFF
D: -; J: TRBJ2-3; V: TRBV5-1; size: -; DNA: TGCGCCAGCGACCCCCAGGGGACAAGCACAGATACGCAGTATTTT; CDR3: CASDPQGTSTDTQYF
D: -; J: TRBJ2-2; V: TRBV28; size: -; DNA: TGTGCCAGCAGTTCCACGGAGTTGTTTCCCGGGGAGCTGTTTTTT; CDR3: CASSSTELFPGELFF
D: -; J: TRBJ2-7; V: TRBV7-2; size: -; DNA: TGTGCCAGCAGCTTAGACTTACGGGAGCAGTACTTC; CDR3: CASSLDLREQYF
D: TRBD2; J: TRBJ2-7; V: TRBV19; size: -; DNA: TGTGCCAGTAGTGGGGGACTAGCGGGAGATCGCGAGCAGTACTTC; CDR3: CASSGGLAGDREQYF
D: -; J: TRBJ2-3; V: TRBV18; size: -; DNA: TGTGCCAGCTCACTGGTCACGGGTTCTAGCACAGATACGCAGTATTTT; CDR3: CASSLVTGSSTDTQYF
D: TRBD2; J: TRBJ2-7; V: TRBV14; size: once; DNA: TGTGCCAGCAGCCGTGAAGCGGGAGCTTCCTACGAGCAGTACTTC; CDR3: CASSREAGASYEQYF